The rows below give T cell receptor beta chains drawn from one sample of a study of OX40 agonist ivuxolimab in advanced cancers. The table came from immunoSEQ multiplex PCR; TCRdb's copy has only in-frame clones and leaves some out. The table shows approximately 58,000 clones, with about four fifths occurring only once. Specimen: CD4+ or CD8+ T cells sorted from blood, collected in a trial of the OX40 agonist ivuxolimab. All receptors derive from an adult with an advanced solid tumor such as melanoma, head and neck, liver or kidney cancer. CDR3s include the opening cysteine and the closing phenylalanine or tryptophan. D genes are given only for firm matches. A clone size is listed for some rows: how often the clone was seen (once, few, many), or a class if it is expanded.

V gene,clone size,J gene,D gene,CDR3 DNA,CDR3 protein
TRBV27,.,TRBJ1-5,.,TGTGCCAGCAGTTTCCAGAGCGGTCAGCCCCAGCATTTT,CASSFQSGQPQHF
TRBV11-3,.,TRBJ2-2,.,TGTGCCAGCAGCTTTGCTGGGGGTCCCCAGGGCGGGGAGCTGTTTTTT,CASSFAGGPQGGELFF
TRBV7-2,.,TRBJ1-5,.,TGTGCCAGCAGCTTATACGACACCGGCAATCAGCCCCAGCATTTT,CASSLYDTGNQPQHF
TRBV4-3,.,TRBJ2-2,.,TGCGCCAGCAGCCAGGAACCGTTCGGGGAGCTGTTTTTT,CASSQEPFGELFF
TRBV10-1,few,TRBJ2-3,TRBD2,TGCGCCAGCAGTGAGACTAGCGGGAGGGCCAGAGGGGATACGCAGTATTTT,CASSETSGRARGDTQYF
TRBV7-2,.,TRBJ1-6,TRBD1,TGTGCCAGCAGCCGACAGGGTAATTCACCCCTCCACTTT,CASSRQGNSPLHF
TRBV30,.,TRBJ1-1,TRBD1,TGTGCCTGGAGTGTGACCCGGGACAGAGAAGCTTTCTTT,CAWSVTRDREAFF
TRBV29-1,once,TRBJ1-1,.,TGCAGCGCGTACAGGGTAACGAACACTGAAGCTTTCTTT,CSAYRVTNTEAFF
TRBV19,.,TRBJ2-7,TRBD1,TGTGCCAGTGGACAGGACCCCAGCTACGAGCAGTACTTC,CASGQDPSYEQYF
TRBV7-2,.,TRBJ2-7,.,TGTGCCAGCAGCTTAGCGCGTGGATCCGAGCAGTACTTC,CASSLARGSEQYF
TRBV5-1,.,TRBJ2-3,TRBD1,TGCGCCAGCAGCTTGGCTGGACAGGGGGCTCGAGATACGCAGTATTTT,CASSLAGQGARDTQYF
TRBV29-1,.,TRBJ1-1,.,TGCAGCGTTCAGCAGGGTCCTATGAACACTGAAGCTTTCTTT,CSVQQGPMNTEAFF
TRBV21-1,.,TRBJ2-7,.,TGTGCCAGCACTAAAAGAGTGATGGCCTACGAGCAGTACTTC,CASTKRVMAYEQYF
TRBV6-1,.,TRBJ2-3,.,TGTGCCAGCAGTGCCTTGGATACGCAGTATTTT,CASSALDTQYF
TRBV19,once,TRBJ2-5,.,TGTGCCAGTAGTCCAACAGGGCCGAAGACCCAGTACTTC,CASSPTGPKTQYF
TRBV6-5,.,TRBJ1-4,.,TGTGCCAGCAGTCTCTCAGTAAATGAAAAACTGTTTTTT,CASSLSVNEKLFF
TRBV7-8,.,TRBJ2-7,TRBD2,TGTGCCAGCAGCTCCTGGACTAGCGGGAGGGCCCCATACGAGCAGTACTTC,CASSSWTSGRAPYEQYF
TRBV23-1,.,TRBJ2-5,TRBD2,TGCGCCAGCAGTCCACCGACTAAGCGGGGGGGCCAGAGGGACTCGGAGACCCAGTACTTC,CASSPPTKRGGQRDSETQYF
TRBV9,.,TRBJ2-3,.,TGTGCCAGCAGCGACACAGGGACTTCCACAGATACGCAGTATTTT,CASSDTGTSTDTQYF
TRBV18,.,TRBJ2-7,TRBD2,TGTGCCAGCTCACCGACTAGCGGGGGGTCCCACGAGCAGTACTTC,CASSPTSGGSHEQYF
TRBV7-9,.,TRBJ1-3,.,TGTGCCAGCAGGGGAGGGGCTGGAAACACCATATATTTT,CASRGGAGNTIYF
TRBV7-7,medium-sized,TRBJ2-1,TRBD2,TGTGCTAGCAGCCAAAACGGACTAGCGGGACCGCAGTTCTTC,CASSQNGLAGPQFF
TRBV2,once,TRBJ2-2,TRBD2,TGTGCCAGCAGCGGGACTAGAGCATTGGGCAGTCGGCTGTTTTTT,CASSGTRALGSRLFF
TRBV7-2,.,TRBJ2-5,TRBD2,TGTGCCAGCAGCTTTGGGGGGGGGTCTAGGACCCAGTACTTC,CASSFGGGSRTQYF
TRBV7-2,once,TRBJ2-5,.,TGTGCCAGCTCGCGGGACCGAGTCACAAAAGAGACCCAGTACTTC,CASSRDRVTKETQYF
TRBV19,.,TRBJ1-5,.,TGTGCCAGTAGTCTCCAAATTGGTCAGCCCCAGCATTTT,CASSLQIGQPQHF
TRBV5-1,.,TRBJ2-5,TRBD2,TGCGCCAGCAGCTTGGGACTAGCGGAGACCCAGTACTTC,CASSLGLAETQYF
TRBV11-2,.,TRBJ2-7,.,TGTGCCAGCAGCTTAGGTGGGGACCTATTTTCCTACGAGCAGTACTTC,CASSLGGDLFSYEQYF
TRBV30,.,TRBJ1-1,.,TGTGCCTGGAGTGCAACCCTTTTTACAGGGAAGGTCTCGAGGGAAGCTTTCTTT,CAWSATLFTGKVSREAFF
TRBV6-1,.,TRBJ2-7,.,TGTGCCAGCAGAGAGGGACTTCCCCTACAGTACGAGCAGTACTTC,CASREGLPLQYEQYF
TRBV6-5,.,TRBJ1-1,.,TGTGCCAGCAGCCTATTCGGGGGGGACACTGAAGCTTTCTTT,CASSLFGGDTEAFF
TRBV6-1,.,TRBJ1-5,.,TGTGCCAGCAGTGAAAACCGTGAGGGCAATCAGCCCCAGCATTTT,CASSENREGNQPQHF
TRBV5-8,.,TRBJ1-6,.,TGTGCCAGCAGCTTAGGCGGAATTTATGCCTCACCCCTCCACTTT,CASSLGGIYASPLHF
TRBV5-1,.,TRBJ2-2,TRBD1,TGCGCCAGCAGCTCCCGGACAGGGGGCTCAGCCGGGGAGCTGTTTTTT,CASSSRTGGSAGELFF
TRBV7-2,.,TRBJ2-5,TRBD2,TGTGCCAGCAGCTTAGGAGGGAGGGGACAAGAGACCCAGTACTTC,CASSLGGRGQETQYF
TRBV9,.,TRBJ2-2,.,TGTGCCAGCAGCTTCCCATCGAACTCCGGGGAGCTGTTTTTT,CASSFPSNSGELFF
TRBV10-3,.,TRBJ2-3,TRBD2,TGTGCCATCAAGGCGGGGGGAAGCACAGATACGCAGTATTTT,CAIKAGGSTDTQYF
TRBV6-1,.,TRBJ2-7,.,TGTGCCAGCAGTGAATACCGGGAAAGGGAGCAGTACTTC,CASSEYREREQYF
TRBV5-6,.,TRBJ2-5,.,TGTGCCAGCAGCTCGTATGTTGGGAATCGAGAGACCCAGTACTTC,CASSSYVGNRETQYF
TRBV30,.,TRBJ1-6,TRBD1,TGTGCCTGGAAGGGACAGGGCTGGGGTGGCAATTCACCCCTCCACTTT,CAWKGQGWGGNSPLHF
TRBV9,.,TRBJ2-7,TRBD2,TGTGCCAGCAGCGTAGGAAATAGCGGGGCTGACTACGAGCAGTACTTC,CASSVGNSGADYEQYF
TRBV6-5,.,TRBJ2-2,.,TGTGCCAGCAGTTACGAAAACACCGGGGAGCTGTTTTTT,CASSYENTGELFF